A selection of T cell receptor beta chains follows, all from one sample in a study of cytomegalovirus exposure and HLA in healthy donors. Data came from immunoSEQ multiplex PCR; TCRdb stores just in-frame clones and leaves some out. The table records over 85,000 clones, about 80% of them present only once. Source material: PBMCs. Receptors were obtained from a man aged 30 to 39 in good health and CMV-seropositive. Each CDR3 is given with its conserved first and last residue. Each record gives: clone size, D gene, V gene, CDR3 length, J gene, CDR3 protein, CDR3 DNA. A D gene is named only where the DNA matches it firmly. A row's size may be missing; if present it is once, few, many or a size class.

abundance: .; d_gene: .; v_gene: TRBV2; len: 13; j_gene: TRBJ2-1; CDR3aa: CASVLSSYNEQFF; CDR3nt: TGTGCCAGTGTGCTAAGCTCCTACAATGAGCAGTTCTTC
abundance: once; d_gene: TRBD1; v_gene: TRBV27; len: 15; j_gene: TRBJ1-2; CDR3aa: CASSLGGQVNYGYTF; CDR3nt: TGTGCCAGCAGTTTAGGGGGACAGGTTAACTATGGCTACACCTTC
abundance: .; d_gene: .; v_gene: TRBV28; len: 13; j_gene: TRBJ2-3; CDR3aa: CASSPGDVGTQYF; CDR3nt: TGTGCCAGCAGTCCCGGGGATGTTGGTACGCAGTATTTT
abundance: few; d_gene: TRBD1; v_gene: TRBV10-2; len: 15; j_gene: TRBJ1-6; CDR3aa: CASREGQGASSPLHF; CDR3nt: TGCGCCAGCAGGGAGGGACAGGGGGCCTCATCACCCCTCCACTTT
abundance: .; d_gene: TRBD2; v_gene: TRBV7-8; len: 17; j_gene: TRBJ2-1; CDR3aa: CASSLALMVAGVNEQFF; CDR3nt: TGTGCCAGCAGCTTAGCCCTGATGGTAGCGGGGGTAAATGAGCAGTTCTTC
abundance: once; d_gene: TRBD1; v_gene: TRBV4-3; len: 18; j_gene: TRBJ1-5; CDR3aa: CASSQDWGQRSGNQPQHF; CDR3nt: TGCGCCAGCAGCCAAGATTGGGGACAGCGTTCAGGCAATCAGCCCCAGCATTTT
abundance: .; d_gene: TRBD1; v_gene: TRBV5-1; len: 16; j_gene: TRBJ1-4; CDR3aa: CASSLGQGGFYEKLFF; CDR3nt: TGCGCCAGCAGCTTGGGACAGGGGGGTTTTTATGAAAAACTGTTTTTT
abundance: .; d_gene: TRBD2; v_gene: TRBV7-8; len: 15; j_gene: TRBJ2-3; CDR3aa: CASIDGRGSTDTQYF; CDR3nt: TGTGCCAGTATCGACGGGCGGGGGTCCACAGATACGCAGTATTTT
abundance: .; d_gene: .; v_gene: TRBV28; len: 11; j_gene: TRBJ2-5; CDR3aa: CASLRSGTQYF; CDR3nt: TGTGCCAGTTTACGGAGCGGGACCCAGTACTTC
abundance: .; d_gene: TRBD1; v_gene: TRBV27; len: 14; j_gene: TRBJ1-1; CDR3aa: CASSITGGGTEAFF; CDR3nt: TGTGCCAGCAGTATTACAGGGGGAGGGACTGAAGCTTTCTTT
abundance: .; d_gene: TRBD1; v_gene: TRBV27; len: 15; j_gene: TRBJ2-2; CDR3aa: CASRPAGGSTGELFF; CDR3nt: TGTGCCAGCAGACCAGCAGGGGGCAGCACCGGGGAGCTGTTTTTT
abundance: .; d_gene: .; v_gene: TRBV2; len: 15; j_gene: TRBJ2-7; CDR3aa: CASSEDGGVPYEQYF; CDR3nt: TGTGCCAGCAGTGAAGACGGTGGAGTGCCCTACGAGCAGTACTTC
abundance: .; d_gene: TRBD1; v_gene: TRBV27; len: 14; j_gene: TRBJ1-4; CDR3aa: CASSFGTGVGKLFF; CDR3nt: TGTGCCAGCAGTTTTGGGACAGGGGTTGGAAAACTGTTTTTT
abundance: .; d_gene: TRBD1; v_gene: TRBV6-5; len: 16; j_gene: TRBJ1-6; CDR3aa: CASSYSTGISVSPLHF; CDR3nt: TGTGCCAGCAGTTACTCGACAGGGATATCGGTTTCACCCCTCCACTTT
abundance: .; d_gene: TRBD1; v_gene: TRBV6-1; len: 13; j_gene: TRBJ2-7; CDR3aa: CASSVGTAYEQYF; CDR3nt: TGTGCCAGCAGTGTAGGGACAGCCTACGAGCAGTACTTC
abundance: .; d_gene: TRBD2; v_gene: TRBV4-3; len: 17; j_gene: TRBJ2-6; CDR3aa: CASSQDGEGSGANVLTF; CDR3nt: TGCGCCAGCAGCCAAGACGGGGAGGGCTCCGGGGCCAACGTCCTGACTTTC
abundance: .; d_gene: .; v_gene: TRBV29-1; len: 13; j_gene: TRBJ2-2; CDR3aa: CSVQTIRTGELFF; CDR3nt: TGCAGCGTCCAGACTATCAGAACCGGGGAGCTGTTTTTT
abundance: .; d_gene: .; v_gene: TRBV6-4; len: 13; j_gene: TRBJ1-6; CDR3aa: CASSEQGNSPLHF; CDR3nt: TGTGCCAGCAGTGAACAGGGTAATTCACCCCTCCACTTT
abundance: .; d_gene: TRBD1; v_gene: TRBV28; len: 16; j_gene: TRBJ2-6; CDR3aa: CASSSPGTAGANVLTF; CDR3nt: TGTGCCAGCAGCTCCCCCGGGACAGCTGGGGCCAACGTCCTGACTTTC
abundance: once; d_gene: TRBD1; v_gene: TRBV7-9; len: 17; j_gene: TRBJ1-1; CDR3aa: CASSPGQGARLDTEAFF; CDR3nt: TGTGCCAGCAGCCCCGGACAGGGGGCCAGACTGGACACTGAAGCTTTCTTT
abundance: few; d_gene: .; v_gene: TRBV4-3; len: 14; j_gene: TRBJ1-2; CDR3aa: CASSRGQGNYGYTF; CDR3nt: TGCGCCAGCAGCCGGGGGCAAGGCAACTATGGCTACACCTTC
abundance: few; d_gene: TRBD1; v_gene: TRBV18; len: 16; j_gene: TRBJ1-1; CDR3aa: CASSLGQGLLNTEAFF; CDR3nt: TGTGCCAGCTCACTTGGACAGGGCTTATTGAACACTGAAGCTTTCTTT
abundance: few; d_gene: TRBD1; v_gene: TRBV27; len: 14; j_gene: TRBJ1-2; CDR3aa: CASSLRTGGAGYTF; CDR3nt: TGTGCCAGCAGTTTACGGACAGGGGGCGCGGGCTACACCTTC
abundance: .; d_gene: .; v_gene: TRBV6-5; len: 12; j_gene: TRBJ2-5; CDR3aa: CASGSHQETQYF; CDR3nt: TGTGCCAGCGGGAGTCACCAAGAGACCCAGTACTTC
abundance: once; d_gene: TRBD1; v_gene: TRBV30; len: 13; j_gene: TRBJ1-5; CDR3aa: CAWNRGPGQPQHF; CDR3nt: TGTGCCTGGAACAGGGGCCCGGGTCAGCCCCAGCATTTT
abundance: .; d_gene: TRBD1; v_gene: TRBV9; len: 15; j_gene: TRBJ1-1; CDR3aa: CASSSQTGPNTEAFF; CDR3nt: TGTGCCAGCAGCTCCCAGACAGGGCCGAACACTGAAGCCTTCTTT
abundance: .; d_gene: TRBD1; v_gene: TRBV4-2; len: 17; j_gene: TRBJ2-1; CDR3aa: CASSPSPGTGGYNEQFF; CDR3nt: TGTGCCAGCAGCCCAAGCCCCGGGACAGGGGGCTACAATGAGCAGTTCTTC
abundance: .; d_gene: .; v_gene: TRBV7-7; len: 13; j_gene: TRBJ2-2; CDR3aa: CASRTENTGELFF; CDR3nt: TGTGCTAGCAGGACAGAGAACACCGGGGAGCTGTTTTTT
abundance: .; d_gene: .; v_gene: TRBV19; len: 15; j_gene: TRBJ2-3; CDR3aa: CASSIAGRELDTQYF; CDR3nt: TGTGCCAGTAGTATAGCTGGCAGGGAATTAGATACGCAGTATTTT
abundance: .; d_gene: .; v_gene: TRBV6-5; len: 14; j_gene: TRBJ1-2; CDR3aa: CASSLGLTNYGYTF; CDR3nt: TGTGCCAGCAGTTTGGGACTTACTAACTATGGCTACACCTTC
abundance: .; d_gene: .; v_gene: TRBV29-1; len: 13; j_gene: TRBJ1-4; CDR3aa: CGVVGAGQGKLFF; CDR3nt: TGCGGCGTTGTAGGGGCAGGGCAGGGTAAACTGTTTTTT
abundance: .; d_gene: .; v_gene: TRBV7-9; len: 17; j_gene: TRBJ1-3; CDR3aa: CASSLESHMNSGNTIYF; CDR3nt: TGTGCCAGCAGCTTAGAATCACACATGAACTCTGGAAACACCATATATTTT
abundance: .; d_gene: .; v_gene: TRBV19; len: 16; j_gene: TRBJ2-2; CDR3aa: CASSIRTLFDYGELFF; CDR3nt: TGTGCCAGTAGTATAAGGACCCTTTTTGACTACGGGGAGCTGTTTTTT
abundance: .; d_gene: .; v_gene: TRBV6-6; len: 14; j_gene: TRBJ2-3; CDR3aa: CASSYGQRSDTQYF; CDR3nt: TGTGCCAGCAGTTACGGACAGCGGTCAGATACGCAGTATTTT
abundance: .; d_gene: .; v_gene: TRBV25-1; len: 15; j_gene: TRBJ2-1; CDR3aa: CASSGGWGSYNEQFF; CDR3nt: TGTGCCAGCAGTGGGGGCTGGGGAAGCTACAATGAGCAGTTCTTC
abundance: .; d_gene: TRBD1; v_gene: TRBV4-3; len: 15; j_gene: TRBJ1-6; CDR3aa: CASSQQTGNNSPLHF; CDR3nt: TGCGCCAGCAGCCAACAGACAGGGAATAATTCACCCCTCCACTTT
abundance: .; d_gene: .; v_gene: TRBV28; len: 15; j_gene: TRBJ2-7; CDR3aa: CASSSPSGGLGEQYF; CDR3nt: TGTGCCAGCAGTTCCCCTTCTGGGGGCCTGGGAGAGCAGTACTTC
abundance: .; d_gene: .; v_gene: TRBV20-1; len: 11; j_gene: TRBJ2-5; CDR3aa: CSARERETQYF; CDR3nt: TGCAGTGCTCGGGAACGCGAGACCCAGTACTTC
abundance: .; d_gene: TRBD1; v_gene: TRBV18; len: 15; j_gene: TRBJ2-1; CDR3aa: CASSPTGTAYNEQFF; CDR3nt: TGTGCCAGCTCGCCCACCGGGACAGCATACAATGAGCAGTTCTTC
abundance: .; d_gene: .; v_gene: TRBV9; len: 15; j_gene: TRBJ2-1; CDR3aa: CASSVEGGTGNEQFF; CDR3nt: TGTGCCAGCAGCGTAGAGGGGGGGACCGGGAATGAGCAGTTCTTC
abundance: .; d_gene: .; v_gene: TRBV30; len: 13; j_gene: TRBJ2-7; CDR3aa: CAWSASPGMTQYF; CDR3nt: TGTGCCTGGAGTGCAAGCCCAGGGATGACGCAGTACTTC
abundance: .; d_gene: .; v_gene: TRBV19; len: 14; j_gene: TRBJ2-4; CDR3aa: CASSSTGRENIQYF; CDR3nt: TGTGCCAGTAGCTCGACAGGTCGGGAAAACATTCAGTACTTC
abundance: once; d_gene: .; v_gene: TRBV6-6; len: 15; j_gene: TRBJ1-6; CDR3aa: CASSPVGQGLSPLHF; CDR3nt: TGTGCCAGCAGTCCGGTGGGGCAGGGGCTTTCACCCCTCCACTTT
abundance: .; d_gene: .; v_gene: TRBV5-7; len: 16; j_gene: TRBJ2-7; CDR3aa: CASRTHTKDGDYEQYF; CDR3nt: TGTGCCAGCAGGACACATACAAAGGACGGAGACTACGAGCAGTACTTC
abundance: .; d_gene: .; v_gene: TRBV5-1; len: 16; j_gene: TRBJ1-4; CDR3aa: CASSLVVTARAEKLFF; CDR3nt: TGCGCCAGCAGCTTGGTGGTTACAGCCCGCGCTGAAAAACTGTTTTTT
abundance: .; d_gene: .; v_gene: TRBV28; len: 16; j_gene: TRBJ1-1; CDR3aa: CASSYPWGGADTEAFF; CDR3nt: TGTGCCAGCAGCTACCCCTGGGGGGGCGCAGACACTGAAGCTTTCTTT
abundance: .; d_gene: .; v_gene: TRBV30; len: 18; j_gene: TRBJ1-1; CDR3aa: CAWSVLAGGFRGDTEAFF; CDR3nt: TGTGCCTGGAGTGTTCTTGCGGGGGGCTTTCGAGGGGACACTGAAGCTTTCTTT
abundance: .; d_gene: .; v_gene: TRBV28; len: 13; j_gene: TRBJ2-1; CDR3aa: CASNSGDDNEQFF; CDR3nt: TGTGCCAGCAACTCAGGGGACGACAATGAGCAGTTCTTC
abundance: .; d_gene: TRBD2; v_gene: TRBV5-4; len: 16; j_gene: TRBJ2-5; CDR3aa: CASRNGGGGLEETQYF; CDR3nt: TGTGCCAGCAGGAACGGCGGGGGGGGACTTGAAGAGACCCAGTACTTC
abundance: .; d_gene: .; v_gene: TRBV7-9; len: 12; j_gene: TRBJ2-2; CDR3aa: CASSFGTGELFF; CDR3nt: TGTGCCAGCAGCTTCGGGACCGGGGAGCTGTTTTTT
abundance: .; d_gene: .; v_gene: TRBV30; len: 15; j_gene: TRBJ2-6; CDR3aa: CAWPGQHSGANVLTF; CDR3nt: TGTGCCTGGCCGGGACAACACTCTGGGGCCAACGTCCTGACTTTC
abundance: .; d_gene: .; v_gene: TRBV27; len: 14; j_gene: TRBJ2-7; CDR3aa: CASSLGGEQNEQYF; CDR3nt: TGTGCCAGCAGTTTAGGCGGTGAGCAGAACGAGCAGTACTTC
abundance: few; d_gene: .; v_gene: TRBV5-6; len: 17; j_gene: TRBJ2-1; CDR3aa: CAAETRGASSSYNEQFF; CDR3nt: TGTGCCGCGGAGACCCGGGGGGCTTCGAGCTCCTACAATGAGCAGTTCTTC
abundance: .; d_gene: .; v_gene: TRBV4-1; len: 18; j_gene: TRBJ1-1; CDR3aa: CASSQEGDFTLVNTEAFF; CDR3nt: TGCGCCAGCAGCCAAGAGGGAGACTTTACGCTTGTGAACACTGAAGCTTTCTTT
abundance: .; d_gene: .; v_gene: TRBV19; len: 15; j_gene: TRBJ2-7; CDR3aa: CASSLGTSGGYEQYF; CDR3nt: TGTGCCAGTAGTCTGGGGACCTCCGGAGGGTACGAGCAGTACTTC
abundance: .; d_gene: .; v_gene: TRBV7-8; len: 15; j_gene: TRBJ1-6; CDR3aa: CASSPLRAFNSPLHF; CDR3nt: TGTGCCAGCAGCCCGCTCAGGGCTTTCAATTCACCCCTCCACTTT
abundance: .; d_gene: .; v_gene: TRBV28; len: 14; j_gene: TRBJ1-5; CDR3aa: CASQQGKFNQPQHF; CDR3nt: TGTGCCAGCCAACAGGGAAAATTTAATCAGCCCCAGCATTTT
abundance: .; d_gene: .; v_gene: TRBV5-5; len: 14; j_gene: TRBJ1-1; CDR3aa: CASTNRGRNTEAFF; CDR3nt: TGTGCCAGCACCAACCGAGGAAGAAACACTGAAGCTTTCTTT
abundance: .; d_gene: .; v_gene: TRBV7-8; len: 16; j_gene: TRBJ1-2; CDR3aa: CASSPNPVSTSYGYTF; CDR3nt: TGTGCCAGCAGTCCTAACCCGGTGAGCACTTCGTATGGCTACACCTTC